This note documents a single TCR beta chain sequence. This clone was counted between two and nine times. Which antigen it targets is not known. Qualities for individual bases were not recorded, and no much larger clone is one base off. The High Capacity cDNA Reverse Transcription Kit was used to reverse transcribe all of the isolated RNA, meaning that expressed TCRB transcripts were what got sequenced. Deep immunoSEQ sequencing was applied to naive, central memory and regulatory T cell samples, giving an average of roughly 3.5 million total reads per sample. Sorted cells were lysed in RLT buffer and RNA was extracted with DNase-treated RNeasy Micro or Mini kits, depending on cell number. Each cell subset was processed separately to prevent cross-contamination, with patient and healthy donor samples processed together. Using the immunoSEQ multiplex PCR, TCRB sequences were amplified from cDNA into 87-bp fragments spanning the CDR3 region. Sequencing of the amplicons was performed on the Illumina HiSeq platform. As for the authors' bioinformatics: PCR bias was computationally corrected using synthetic template baselines, reads within Hamming distance 2 were collapsed, and singletons that could not be merged were discarded. Reads were aligned against IMGT so that V, D and J genes, CDR3 length and insertions or deletions at six rearrangement sites could be assigned. Within each subset, clonotype counts were normalized to the number of sorted cells before true diversity and Gini coefficients were calculated with the tcR R package. Repertoire sharing was quantified using the overlap coefficient calculated on TCRB nucleotide sequences. As a proxy for the pre-selection repertoire, out-of-frame TCRB sequences from naive cells were analyzed. Drawn from immuneACCESS, this table holds only the in-frame rearrangements with V and J called that TCRdb kept. Clones are partly lost; checked studies trace under half to an unresolved V gene and leave the rest unexplained. V and J calls and clone size are those listed in that table; D and trimming were worked out from the DNA. The sample table holds approximately 250,000 clones, of which more than 9% were seen once. About 0.037% of the sample comes from the top ten.

This sample is part of a study of beta chain features in type 1 diabetes (dated 2018 in TCRdb). Some background on the complete study: Patients and healthy donors did not differ in mean age, gender distribution, total cell number or subset yield. A total of roughly 100 million sorted cells were examined across all samples, and a strong correlation was observed between cell number per subset and RNA yield. The study compared TCRB repertoires of sorted circulating CD4+ T cell subsets between recently diagnosed type 1 diabetes patients and matched healthy donors. Whereas all 30 or so donors provided naive and central memory subsets, regulatory and stem cell-like memory subsets were isolated from just 8 patients and roughly eight healthy donors.

Each donor gave one peripheral blood draw, roughly 110 mL on average, collected into heparinised tubes. A BD FACSAria II was used to sort naive, central memory, regulatory and stem cell-like memory CD4+ T cells with a panel that included CD45RO, CCR7, CD25, CD127, CD95 and CD27. A purity above 95% was achieved for all sorted populations. PBMCs were isolated right away by Lymphoprep density gradient centrifugation and were stained directly, without culture. Samples were stained and sorted in pairs, with one healthy donor and one patient per experiment, so that batch effects were minimized. V has 5 bases trimmed and J has 5 bases trimmed; junction bases matching no gene number 6. From a lookup of the germline V gene, CDR1 and CDR2 are SGHRS and YFSETQ. Including the terminal cysteine and phenylalanine, the CDR3 comprises 15 residues. The read is trimmed to its CDR3 DNA, 45 bases read in frame from base 1.

Here is what the overall study found, with its caveats: HLA sub-analyses involved small numbers of individuals, so any influence of HLA type on TCRB rearrangement remained unresolved. Naive, central memory and regulatory TCRB repertoires appeared more similar among patients than among healthy donors. Because cDNA was sequenced instead of genomic DNA, highly expressing activated cells could be over-represented, though the groups showed no difference in activation or CD3 levels. Patients with type 1 diabetes made fewer insertions and deleted more nucleotides at VDJ recombination sites, implying thymic rearrangement abnormalities. PCR might favor shorter templates, but patient and control samples were amplified and corrected together, so any skew would affect both groups equally. A moderate but significant shortening of TCRB CDR3 length was observed in type 1 diabetes patients in all four CD4+ subsets.

Sequencing used naive CD4+ T cells from blood. This sample's cell subset or site label indicates: true naive CD4+ T cells. Recombination connected TRBV5-1 to TRBJ2-1; 11 bases in the middle match TRBD2. The TCR was taken from a woman between 18 and 30 years old in good health. The DNA reads as follows: TGCGCCAGCAGTACGACTAGCGGGGATCACAATGAGCAGTTCTTC. Its translation is CASSTTSGDHNEQFF.